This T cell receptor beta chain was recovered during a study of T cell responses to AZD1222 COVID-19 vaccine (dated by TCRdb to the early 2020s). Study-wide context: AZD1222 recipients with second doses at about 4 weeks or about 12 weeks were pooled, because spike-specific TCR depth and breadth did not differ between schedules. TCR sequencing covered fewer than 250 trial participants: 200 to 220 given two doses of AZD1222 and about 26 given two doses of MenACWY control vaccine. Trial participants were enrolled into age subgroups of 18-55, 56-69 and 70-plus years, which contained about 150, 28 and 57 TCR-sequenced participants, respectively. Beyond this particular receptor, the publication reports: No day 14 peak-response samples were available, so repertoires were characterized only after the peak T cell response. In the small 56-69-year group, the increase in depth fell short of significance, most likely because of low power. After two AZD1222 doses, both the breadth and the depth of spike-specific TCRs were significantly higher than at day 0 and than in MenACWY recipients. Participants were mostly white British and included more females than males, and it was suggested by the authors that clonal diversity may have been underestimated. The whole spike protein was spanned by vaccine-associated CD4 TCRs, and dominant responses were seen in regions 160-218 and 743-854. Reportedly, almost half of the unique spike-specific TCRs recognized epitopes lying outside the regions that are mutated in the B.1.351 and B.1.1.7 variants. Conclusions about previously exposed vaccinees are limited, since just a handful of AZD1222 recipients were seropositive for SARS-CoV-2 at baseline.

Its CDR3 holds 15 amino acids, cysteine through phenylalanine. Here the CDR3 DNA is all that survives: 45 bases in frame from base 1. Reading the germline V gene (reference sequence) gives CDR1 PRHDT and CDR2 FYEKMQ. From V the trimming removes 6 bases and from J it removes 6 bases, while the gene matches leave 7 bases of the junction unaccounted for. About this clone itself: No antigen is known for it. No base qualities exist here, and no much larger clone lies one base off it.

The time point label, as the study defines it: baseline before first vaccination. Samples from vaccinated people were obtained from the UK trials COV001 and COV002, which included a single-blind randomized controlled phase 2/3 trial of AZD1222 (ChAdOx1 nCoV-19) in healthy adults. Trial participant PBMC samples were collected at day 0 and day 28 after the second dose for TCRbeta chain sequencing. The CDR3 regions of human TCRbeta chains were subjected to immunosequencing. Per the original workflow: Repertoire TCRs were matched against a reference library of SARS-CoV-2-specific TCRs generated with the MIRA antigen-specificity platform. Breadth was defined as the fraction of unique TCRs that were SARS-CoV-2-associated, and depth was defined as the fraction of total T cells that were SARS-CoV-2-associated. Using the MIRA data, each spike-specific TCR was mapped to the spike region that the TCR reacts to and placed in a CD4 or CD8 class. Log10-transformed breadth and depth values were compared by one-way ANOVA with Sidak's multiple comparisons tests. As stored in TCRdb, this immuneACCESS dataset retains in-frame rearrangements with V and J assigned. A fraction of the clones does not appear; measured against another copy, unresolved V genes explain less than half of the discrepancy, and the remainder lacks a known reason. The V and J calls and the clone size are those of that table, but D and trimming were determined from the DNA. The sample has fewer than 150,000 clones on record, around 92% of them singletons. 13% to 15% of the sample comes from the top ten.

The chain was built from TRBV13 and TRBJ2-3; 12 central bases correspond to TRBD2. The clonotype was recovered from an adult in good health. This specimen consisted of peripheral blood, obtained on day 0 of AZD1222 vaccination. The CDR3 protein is CASSETSGGSDTQYF. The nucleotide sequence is TGTGCCAGCAGTGAGACTAGCGGGGGATCGGATACGCAGTATTTT.